A selection of T cell receptor beta chains follows, all from one sample in a study of graft-versus-host responses after intestinal transplantation. The antigens of these receptors remain unknown. Profiled with immunoSEQ multiplex PCR; TCRdb holds only in-frame clones, not every one. Of 80,000 to 95,000 clones listed, just over 90% are singletons. The sample here was unstimulated CD8+ T cells sorted from spleen or lymph node cells, taken before intestinal transplant. These receptors were collected from a human donor who received an intestinal transplant. Each CDR3 is given without its conserved first and last residue. The D gene is left open where the match is weak.

12,NA,TRBJ2-1,TRBV7-2,ASSLIAAGREQF
12,NA,TRBJ2-7,TRBV6-5,ASSYSGPSYEQY
11,TRBD1,TRBJ1-4,TRBV30,AWGTGTGEKLF
14,TRBD1,TRBJ2-2,TRBV11-2,ASSHTGQGATGELF
12,TRBD1,TRBJ1-1,TRBV11-3,ASSSLDRDNEAF
16,TRBD2,TRBJ2-6,TRBV30,AWLRLAGESSGANVLT
13,NA,TRBJ2-2,TRBV4-1,ASSQDFTLAGELF
14,TRBD1,TRBJ1-2,TRBV11-3,ASSDRDRAPSYGYT
13,TRBD1,TRBJ2-1,TRBV13,ASSQPRGSYNEQF
11,NA,TRBJ2-1,TRBV11-2,ASSSNLVNEQF
13,NA,TRBJ2-7,TRBV5-5,ASSLWYGEVYEQY
12,TRBD1,TRBJ1-2,TRBV27,ASSSQDREYGYT
12,TRBD1,TRBJ2-1,TRBV27,ASSLGQGGNEQF
12,NA,TRBJ2-4,TRBV4-3,ASSPQRAKNIQY
13,TRBD1,TRBJ2-2,TRBV12-5,ASGGQEIGPGELF
11,TRBD1,TRBJ1-2,TRBV27,ASSPGQGYGYT
13,TRBD2,TRBJ2-3,TRBV13,ASSSGLAGTDTQY
14,TRBD2,TRBJ2-1,TRBV6-6,ASSPRTSGDYNEQF
10,NA,TRBJ1-1,TRBV7-9,ASSLGSQEAF
12,NA,TRBJ2-2,TRBV4-1,ASSLDRNTGELF
11,NA,TRBJ2-7,TRBV19,ASSMAQGYEQY
9,NA,TRBJ2-1,TRBV2,ASSSPVEQF
12,NA,TRBJ1-1,TRBV13,ASSLRETNTEAF
12,TRBD2,TRBJ2-1,TRBV19,ATGGPNGYNEQF
13,TRBD2,TRBJ2-5,TRBV5-6,ASSFGGGGAETQY
11,NA,TRBJ1-1,TRBV27,ASSQGRDTEAF
12,TRBD1,TRBJ1-1,TRBV10-3,AVNPGGGGGEAF
11,TRBD2,TRBJ2-7,TRBV7-6,ASSRRTSGEQY
11,NA,TRBJ2-3,TRBV7-7,ASSLNRVDTQY
12,NA,TRBJ1-4,TRBV6-1,ASSGGGSYEKLF
14,TRBD2,TRBJ2-1,TRBV27,ASSTWTSGDYNEQF
12,NA,TRBJ2-7,TRBV11-3,ASSLDRAGYEQY
15,TRBD2,NA,TRBV30,AWSGGTSGGSHYEQY
16,NA,TRBJ2-1,TRBV5-6,ASSASGERPWAYNEQF
10,TRBD1,TRBJ1-2,TRBV19,ASIDRDDGYT